The present T cell receptor (beta chain) was sequenced within a study of shared clonotypes between healthy human individuals. Naive CD8 cells comprised CD45RO-negative, CCR7-positively selected cells, excluding terminally differentiated effector memory CD45RA+ cells. Assay: immunoSEQ multiplex PCR; the TCRdb copy retains only in-frame clones and omits some. The sample shows about 2.1 million clones, just over 90% of them seen only once. The sequencing input was naive CD8+ T cells from PBMCs. The clonotype originates from a man between 18 and 35 years old in good health. Some clones in this sample may be carry-over from other donors' samples.

The CDR3 nucleotides read TGTGCCAGCAGCGCCCAGACAGGGCTGGGTGACGATACGCAGTATTTT. Translation gives CASSAQTGLGDDTQYF. This chain links TRBV9 with TRBJ2-3; 7 nucleotides line up with TRBD1. Germline-derived CDR1 and CDR2 are SGDLS and YYNGEE. The CDR3 is 16 residues long. The J segment lost 6 bases and the V segment lost 3 bases, leaving 13 bases of the junction unmatched.